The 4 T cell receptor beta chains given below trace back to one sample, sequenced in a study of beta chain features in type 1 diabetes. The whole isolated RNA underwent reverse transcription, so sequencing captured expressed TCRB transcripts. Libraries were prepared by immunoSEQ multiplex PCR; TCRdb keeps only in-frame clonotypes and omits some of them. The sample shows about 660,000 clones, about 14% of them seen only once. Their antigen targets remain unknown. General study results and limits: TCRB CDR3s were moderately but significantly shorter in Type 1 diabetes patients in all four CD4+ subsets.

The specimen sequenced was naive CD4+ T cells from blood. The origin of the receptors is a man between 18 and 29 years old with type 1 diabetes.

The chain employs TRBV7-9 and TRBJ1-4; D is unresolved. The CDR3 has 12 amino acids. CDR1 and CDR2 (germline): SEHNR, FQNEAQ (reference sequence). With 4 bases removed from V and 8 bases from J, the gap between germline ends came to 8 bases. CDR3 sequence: CASSSTTEKLFF. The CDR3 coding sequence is TGTGCCAGCAGCTCCACGACCGAAAAACTGTTTTTT.

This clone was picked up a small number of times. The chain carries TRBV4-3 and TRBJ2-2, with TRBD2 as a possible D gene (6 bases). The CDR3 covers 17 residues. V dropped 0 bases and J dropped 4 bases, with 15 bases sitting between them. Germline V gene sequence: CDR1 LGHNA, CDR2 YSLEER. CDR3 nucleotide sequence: TGCGCCAGCAGCCAAGATCTCTCGCAGGGACTCACCGGGGAGCTGTTTTTT. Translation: CASSQDLSQGLTGELFF.

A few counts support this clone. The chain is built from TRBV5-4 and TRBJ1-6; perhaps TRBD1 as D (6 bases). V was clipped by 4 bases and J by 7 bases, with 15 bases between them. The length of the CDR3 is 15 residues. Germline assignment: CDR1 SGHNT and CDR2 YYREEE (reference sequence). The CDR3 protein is CASSIPGAENSPLHF. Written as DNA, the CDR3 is TGTGCCAGCAGCATCCCAGGGGCAGAGAATTCACCCCTCCACTTT.

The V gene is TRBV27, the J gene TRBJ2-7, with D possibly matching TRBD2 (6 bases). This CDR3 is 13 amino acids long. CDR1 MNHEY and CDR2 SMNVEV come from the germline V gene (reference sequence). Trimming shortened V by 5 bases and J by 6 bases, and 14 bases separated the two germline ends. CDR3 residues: CASSPSWGVEQYF. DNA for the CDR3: TGTGCCAGCAGTCCCTCTTGGGGGGTCGAGCAGTACTTC.